Listed here are 7 T cell receptor beta chains from one sample, sequenced in a study of human T cells and chemical hapten exposure. Each CDR3 protein gets one entry after TCRdb re-called the RACE reads with MiXCR. The table has about 190,000 distinct CDR3 sequences, about 25% seen once. The time point: patch test 3, about 24 weeks after DPC sensitization. Treatment here: therapeutic diphenylcyclopropenone sensitization with weekly scalp DPC. Here the sequenced sample was whole blood, taken in connection with sensitization to the hapten diphenylcyclopropenone (DPC). The receptors come from a middle-aged woman with alopecia areata. Some clones in this sample may be carry-over from other donors' samples.

The chain is built from TRBV11-2 and TRBJ1-1; tentatively, D is TRBD1 (6 bases). The V gene lost 3 bases and the J gene lost 3 bases, with 14 bases spanning the gap. Germline loops: CDR1 SGHAT, CDR2 FQNNGV. The CDR3 extends over 15 amino acids. The CDR3 spells CASSLGGQTYTEAFF. In DNA form, the CDR3 reads TGTGCCAGCAGCTTGGGCGGACAGACTTACACTGAAGCTTTCTTT.

The chain carries TRBV25-1 and TRBJ1-1, with D uncertain. Trimming cost V 1 base and J 0 bases, with 15 bases left between them. Looked up from germline, CDR1 is MGHDK and CDR2 is SYGVNS. The CDR3 loop spans 17 amino acids. The CDR3 sequence is CASSELGSATLNTEAFF. In DNA form, the CDR3 reads TGTGCCAGCAGTGAATTGGGGTCGGCGACACTGAACACTGAAGCTTTCTTT.

The rearrangement uses TRBV27 and TRBJ1-2, with 11 bases matching TRBD1. Trimming at V came to 4 bases and at J to 8 bases, leaving 9 bases not matched to a gene. Looked up from germline, CDR1 is MNHEY and CDR2 is SMNVEV (reference sequence). This CDR3 is built from 15 residues. CDR3 amino acids: CASSSFGQGAEGYTF. The CDR3 DNA reads as TGTGCCAGCAGTTCCTTCGGACAGGGGGCTGAGGGCTACACCTTC.

This clonotype was seen once. This chain connects TRBV4-3 to TRBJ2-7; perhaps TRBD2 as D (7 bases). V was clipped by 1 base and J by 5 bases, with 18 bases between them. CDR3 length: 16 residues. CDR1 LGHNA and CDR2 YSLEER come from the germline V gene. CDR3 nucleotides: TGCGCCAGCAGCCAAGGCGCGGGGGCAGGGGCCCACGAGCAGTACTTC. This sequence encodes CASSQGAGAGAHEQYF.

The chain recombines TRBV4-3 with TRBJ2-3; D remains unclear. V gave up 0 bases and J gave up 7 bases, with 14 bases separating them. The CDR3 consists of 15 residues. Germline V gives CDR1 LGHNA, CDR2 YSLEER. The CDR3 nucleotides are TGCGCCAGCAGCCAAGAGTCCTTCTGGGGTAATACGCAGTATTTT. Amino acid sequence: CASSQESFWGNTQYF.

The chain combines TRBV9 with TRBJ2-7; 8 nucleotides agree with TRBD2. Germline lookup yields CDR1 SGDLS and CDR2 YYNGEE. V was clipped by 2 bases and J by 7 bases; unmatched bases: 8. This CDR3 has 14 residues. The CDR3 protein is CASSVTSGGGEQYF. CDR3 bases: TGTGCCAGCAGCGTTACTAGCGGAGGGGGGGAGCAGTACTTC.

This rearrangement joins TRBV5-5 to TRBJ2-4, with D hard to call. In germline, CDR1 is SGHKS, CDR2 YYEKEE (reference sequence). The CDR3 runs to 13 residues. V was cut by 1 base and J by 5 bases, with 7 bases left in between. The CDR3 sequence is CASSLYQENIQYF. DNA of the CDR3: TGTGCCAGCAGCTTGTACCAGGAAAACATTCAGTACTTC.